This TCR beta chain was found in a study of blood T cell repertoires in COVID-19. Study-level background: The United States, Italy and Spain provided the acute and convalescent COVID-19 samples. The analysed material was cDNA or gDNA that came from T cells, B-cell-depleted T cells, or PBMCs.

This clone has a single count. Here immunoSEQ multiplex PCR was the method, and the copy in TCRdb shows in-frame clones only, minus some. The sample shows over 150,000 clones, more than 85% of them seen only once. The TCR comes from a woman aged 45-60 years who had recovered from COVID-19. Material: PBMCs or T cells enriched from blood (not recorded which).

The CDR3: CASSYRTGSSGNTIYF. The CDR3 nucleotides are TGTGCCAGCAGTTACCGAACAGGTTCGTCTGGAAACACCATATATTTT. This sequence joins TRBV6-5 and TRBJ1-3; D perhaps matches TRBD1 (5 bases). Trimming shortened V by 2 bases and J by 1 base, and 12 bases separated the two germline ends. Germline values: CDR1 MNHEY, CDR2 SVGAGI. This CDR3 contains 16 residues.